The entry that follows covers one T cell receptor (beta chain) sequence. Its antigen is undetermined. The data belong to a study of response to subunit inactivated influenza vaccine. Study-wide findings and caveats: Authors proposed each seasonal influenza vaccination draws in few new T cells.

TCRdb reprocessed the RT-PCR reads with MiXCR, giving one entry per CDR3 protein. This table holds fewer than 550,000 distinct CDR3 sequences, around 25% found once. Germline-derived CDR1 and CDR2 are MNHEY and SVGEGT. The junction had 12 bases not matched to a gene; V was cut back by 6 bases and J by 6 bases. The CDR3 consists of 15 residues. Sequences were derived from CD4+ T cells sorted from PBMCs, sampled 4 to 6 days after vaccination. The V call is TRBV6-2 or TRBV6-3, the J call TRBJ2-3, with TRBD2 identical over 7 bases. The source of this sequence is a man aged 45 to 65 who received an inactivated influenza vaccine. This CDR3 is CASSWEGTGTDTQYF. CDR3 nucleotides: TGTGCCAGCAGCTGGGAGGGGACGGGAACGGATACGCAGTATTTT.